This is a list of T cell receptor beta chains from one sample in a study of T-cell reconstitution after alpha-beta-depleted transplantation in children. TCRdb reprocessed the PCR reads with MiXCR, giving one entry per CDR3 protein. The sample lists about 500,000 distinct CDR3 sequences; about 31% were seen once. Here the sequenced sample was PBMCs from the stem cell graft donor, taken from the stem cell graft. These receptors were collected from a human donor who donated a stem cell graft to a child with aplastic anemia. Both conserved end residues are part of each CDR3. The D gene is left open where the match is weak. Size is stated for part of the rows, as once, few or many counts, or as a class when the clone is expanded.

TRBD1 | TRBJ2-1 | TRBV20-1 | few | CSASWARGPYNEQFF | TGCAGTGCTAGCTGGGCCAGGGGGCCCTACAATGAGCAGTTCTTC
TRBD2 | TRBJ2-3 | TRBV10-3 | - | CAISESTSGLSDTQYF | TGTGCCATCAGTGAGTCGACTAGCGGCCTTTCGGATACGCAGTATTTT
- | TRBJ2-7 | TRBV30 | - | CAWSRETPYEQYF | TGTGCCTGGAGTCGGGAGACCCCCTACGAGCAGTACTTC
TRBD1 | TRBJ1-4 | TRBV12-5 | - | CASGTGTGDEKLFF | TGTGCTAGTGGCACCGGGACAGGGGACGAAAAACTGTTTTTT
TRBD2 | TRBJ2-3 | TRBV29-1 | - | CSGGLGGSGDTQYF | TGCAGCGGGGGCTTGGGCGGGAGTGGAGATACGCAGTATTTT
- | TRBJ1-5 | TRBV7-2 | - | CASSQDTGGNQPQHF | TGTGCCAGCAGCCAAGATACTGGGGGGAATCAGCCCCAGCATTTT
- | TRBJ2-4 | TRBV4-3 | - | CASSLRQGGSGDIQYF | TGCGCCAGCAGCTTAAGACAGGGAGGGTCGGGGGACATTCAGTACTTC
- | TRBJ1-4 | TRBV18 | - | CASSPMTGENEKLFF | TGTGCCAGCTCACCGATGACAGGAGAGAATGAAAAACTGTTTTTT
- | TRBJ2-1 | TRBV20-1 | few | CSAPNRGGVNEQFF | TGCAGTGCCCCAAATAGAGGAGGAGTGAATGAGCAGTTCTTC
- | TRBJ1-1 | TRBV18 | few | CASSPRNDRPTNMNTEAFF | TGTGCCAGCTCACCACGGAACGACAGGCCGACCAACATGAACACTGAAGCTTTCTTT
TRBD1 | TRBJ2-5 | TRBV9 | - | CASSTRGQVGETQYF | TGTGCCAGCAGCACAAGGGGACAGGTGGGAGAGACCCAGTACTTC
TRBD2 | TRBJ2-7 | TRBV20-1 | few | CSAAKGLAGGVSNEQYF | TGCAGTGCTGCTAAGGGACTAGCGGGAGGGGTTTCCAACGAGCAGTACTTC
- | TRBJ2-5 | TRBV7-8 | - | CASSDGVVPRETQYF | TGTGCCAGCAGCGATGGAGTGGTCCCCCGGGAGACCCAGTACTTC
- | TRBJ2-5 | TRBV30 | once | CAWSVDPGETQYF | TGTGCCTGGAGTGTCGACCCCGGGGAGACCCAGTACTTC
TRBD2 | TRBJ2-1 | TRBV2 | - | CASSRRAGGEYNEQFF | TGTGCCAGCAGCCGACGAGCGGGAGGAGAATACAATGAGCAGTTCTTC